This T cell receptor (beta chain) was profiled in a study of blood T cell repertoires in COVID-19. The wider study: The United States, Italy and Spain were the sources of the acute and convalescent COVID-19 samples. In each case, the material was cDNA or gDNA derived from T cells, B-cell-depleted T cells, or PBMCs.

As originally analysed: Amplification of reference gene primers was used by the study to estimate nucleated cell counts. Produced via immunoSEQ multiplex PCR; TCRdb's table is partial and in-frame only. V and J calls plus clone size are reproduced from that table; the DNA served to infer D and trimming. The sample lists tens of thousands of clones; about four fifths were seen once. Germline V CDR1 and CDR2: SGHRS, YFSETQ. The CDR3 runs to 16 residues. J was trimmed by 0 bases and V by 4 bases; bases with no gene match: 5. Followed over time, Seattle patients had been enrolled while infection was active.

This sequence joins TRBV5-1 and TRBJ2-7, with TRBD2 matching over 12 bases. The TCR comes from an elderly man with COVID-19, enrolled during active disease. The sequenced sample was peripheral blood. CDR3 in amino acids: CASSPLTSGSSYEQYF. In nucleotides, the CDR3 is TGCGCCAGCAGCCCCCTGACTAGCGGGAGCTCCTACGAGCAGTACTTC.